The following is a TCR beta chain sequence with its context. As yet, its antigen is unknown. The data belong to a study of OX40 agonist ivuxolimab in advanced cancers. Findings and limits, study-wide: Both CD4+ and CD8+ T cell populations in blood had undergone clonal expansion by week 6 at 0.1 to 3.0 mg/kg.

The data were produced by immunoSEQ multiplex PCR, yet TCRdb's version contains in-frame clones alone and is incomplete. Here the sample spans approximately 80,000 clones, around 86% being singletons. V was cut by 5 bases and J by 2 bases, with 7 bases left in between. Germline V gene sequence: CDR1 MNHNY, CDR2 SVGAGI (reference sequence). CDR3 length: 12 amino acids. This chain links TRBV6-6 with TRBJ2-7; D is unclear. This receptor was obtained from an adult with an advanced solid tumor such as melanoma, head and neck, liver or kidney cancer. Sequencing used CD4+ or CD8+ T cells sorted from blood, obtained in a trial of the OX40 agonist ivuxolimab. The CDR3 DNA sequence: TGTGCCAGCAGTGGAGTTACCTACGAGCAGTACTTC. Protein: CASSGVTYEQYF.